Below, 20 T cell receptor beta chains from the same sample are listed, as sequenced in a study of Ad26.COV2.S vaccination and SARS-CoV-2 variants. Sequencing used immunoSEQ multiplex PCR; TCRdb keeps in-frame clones, though not all of them. The sample has approximately 400,000 clones, about 92% seen once. Here the sequenced sample was peripheral blood, taken after recovery from COVID-19. The receptor set was obtained from a human donor who had recovered from COVID-19.

This clone came up once. The V and J genes are TRBV15 and TRBJ1-2, with D tentatively TRBD1 (6 bases). CDR1 is LNHNV and CDR2 is YYDKDF in the germline V gene (reference sequence). V was cut by 4 bases and J by 5 bases, with 17 bases left in between. This CDR3 spans 15 amino acids. The CDR3 region has the DNA TGTGCCACCAGCACCCGACAGGTCCCGGGGTATGGCTACACCTTC. Its protein product is CATSTRQVPGYGYTF.

The rearrangement uses TRBV5-3 and TRBJ1-1; 10 positions match TRBD1. TRBV5-3 is treated as an ORF (open reading frame) with a function not yet certain. V was pared by 4 bases and J by 0 bases, with 6 bases of the junction left unmatched. This CDR3 spans 16 amino acids. The CDR3 loop is CARSRDRGNMNTEAFF. For the CDR3, the DNA is TGTGCCAGAAGCAGGGACAGGGGAAACATGAACACTGAAGCTTTCTTT.

The rearrangement joins TRBV11-2 to TRBJ1-6, with TRBD1 matching 7 bases. V was pared by 2 bases and J by 6 bases, with 1 base of the junction left unmatched. This CDR3 comprises 14 residues. Germline V lookup: CDR1 SGHAT, CDR2 FQNNGV. The CDR3, as DNA: TGTGCCAGCAGCTTATCAGGGGGTAATTCACCCCTCCACTTT. Its protein is CASSLSGGNSPLHF.

The gene calls are TRBV3-1 (or the pseudogene TRBV3-2) and TRBJ1-1; D is ambiguous. This CDR3 contains 13 residues. V was trimmed by 1 base and J by 4 bases, leaving 7 bases between them. Germline-derived CDR1 and CDR2 are LGHDT and YNNKEL (reference sequence). Here the CDR3 DNA reads TGTGCCAGCAGCCAAGGTAGTGTCACTGAAGCTTTCTTT. This translates into CASSQGSVTEAFF.

This clone showed up just once. The rearrangement links TRBV7-6 to TRBJ2-2; TRBD1 aligns across 7 bases. Germline CDR1 reads SGHVS; CDR2 reads FNYEAQ. The CDR3 has 15 amino acids. V was pared by 5 bases and J by 5 bases, with 8 bases of the junction left unmatched. The CDR3 sequence: CASSKGQQATGELFF. The CDR3 bases are TGTGCCAGCAGCAAGGGACAGCAGGCGACCGGGGAGCTGTTTTTT.

The V gene is TRBV7-9, the J gene TRBJ1-1, with D unclear. Per germline, CDR1 SEHNR and CDR2 FQNEAQ (reference sequence). The ends were cut back, 1 base at V and 0 bases at J, with 6 bases in the middle. The CDR3 has 14 amino acids. The CDR3 DNA reads TGTGCCAGCAGCTTAGTAAGCATGAACACTGAAGCTTTCTTT. Translated: CASSLVSMNTEAFF.

V usage is TRBV11-2 and J usage is TRBJ2-1; D call uncertain. Germline-derived CDR1 and CDR2 are SGHAT and FQNNGV. The CDR3 loop spans 14 amino acids. Trimming shortened V by 11 bases and J by 3 bases, and 17 bases separated the two germline ends. Here the CDR3 reads CAVRGGERYNEQFF. Written as DNA, the CDR3 is TGTGCCGTACGAGGCGGAGAGCGCTACAATGAGCAGTTCTTC.

This clone has a single count. The chain joins TRBV6-6 to TRBJ1-2, with D tentatively TRBD1 (5 bases). This CDR3 is built from 14 residues. CDR1 MNHNY and CDR2 SVGAGI come from the germline V gene (reference sequence). V was trimmed by 3 bases and J by 2 bases, leaving 10 bases between them. The CDR3 protein is CASSYKGFNYGYTF. CDR3 DNA: TGTGCCAGCAGTTATAAGGGGTTCAACTATGGCTACACCTTC.

V usage is TRBV27 and J usage is TRBJ2-7; 7 bases match TRBD1. Germline trimming cut 6 bases from V and 0 bases from J; bases unmatched to any gene: 5. The CDR3 sequence is 14 residues long. The germline CDR1 and CDR2 sequences are MNHEY and SMNVEV (reference sequence). In DNA, the CDR3 is TGTGCCAGCAGCCGGGACAGAGCCTCCTACGAGCAGTACTTC. Translation gives CASSRDRASYEQYF.

The chain uses TRBV12-3 or TRBV12-4 and TRBJ1-1; no definite D call. Trimming took 9 bases from V and 3 from J, leaving 11 bases between them. CDR3 size: 12 residues. As DNA, the CDR3 is TGTGCCAGTCTAGAGCCCTACACTGAAGCTTTCTTT. The encoded protein is CASLEPYTEAFF.

The genes are TRBV10-2 and TRBJ2-3, with 8 bases identical to TRBD2. With V trimmed by 8 bases and J by 1 base, 8 bases remained unmatched. The CDR3 spans 15 residues. Germline assignment: CDR1 WSHSY and CDR2 SAAADI. The CDR3 reads CASSPGGYGTDTQYF. The CDR3 nucleotides read TGCGCCAGCTCGCCGGGGGGGTATGGCACAGATACGCAGTATTTT.

The chain is built from TRBV3-1 (or the pseudogene TRBV3-2) and TRBJ2-3; no reliable D call. This CDR3 is 15 amino acids long. Germline V gives CDR1 LGHDT, CDR2 YNNKEL (reference sequence). Between the trimmed V and J ends, which lost 6 bases and 5 bases, there was a span of 18 bases. The CDR3 sequence is CASSAALGFIDTQYF. CDR3 DNA sequence: TGTGCCAGCAGTGCAGCTCTAGGTTTTATAGATACGCAGTATTTT.

The rearrangement uses TRBV6-6 and TRBJ1-2; D is ambiguous. The V and J ends lost 7 bases and 5 bases respectively, with 11 bases between them. The CDR3 has 12 amino acids. Germline CDR1 is MNHNY and CDR2 is SVGAGI (reference sequence). DNA of the CDR3: TGTGCCAGCACTTCCGTTAGTTATGGCTACACCTTC. Protein sequence: CASTSVSYGYTF.

The genes are TRBV15 and TRBJ2-1; D tentatively reads TRBD1 or TRBD2 (5 bases each). CDR3 length equals 14 residues. Per the germline V gene, CDR1 is LNHNV and CDR2 is YYDKDF (reference sequence). Trimming removed 0 bases at V and 9 bases at J, with 12 bases between. The CDR3 region is CATSRDDGAGEQFF. CDR3 bases: TGTGCCACCAGCAGAGATGACGGGGCGGGTGAGCAGTTCTTC.

Remarks on this clone: Other DNA sequences in the sample encode the same CDR3. The rearrangement joins TRBV11-2 to TRBJ1-2; D gene uncertain. Germline assignment: CDR1 SGHAT and CDR2 FQNNGV. The V end lost 1 base, the J end lost 7 bases, and 7 bases lay between the germline ends. CDR3 size: 12 residues. In nucleotides, the CDR3 is TGTGCCAGCAGCTTAGGTGGCAGTGGCTACACCTTC. Translated: CASSLGGSGYTF. Supplemented by reference TRBV11-2 and TRBJ1-2, the full variable domain reads EAGVAQSPRYKIIEKRQSVAFWCNPISGHATLYWYQQILGQGPKLLIQFQNNGVVDDSQLPKDRFSAERLKGVDSTLKIQPAKLEDSAVYLCASSLGGSGYTFGSGTRLTVV.

The CDR3 bases are TGTGCCAGCAGCCTAAGGGGGGGGAGGTCCTACGAGCAGTACTTC. It codes for CASSLRGGRSYEQYF. V is TRBV9 and J is TRBJ2-7; the D gene is possibly TRBD2 (7 bases). Germline assignment: CDR1 SGDLS and CDR2 YYNGEE. V lost 4 bases to trimming and J lost 1 base, with 15 bases between them. This CDR3 has 15 amino acids.

In nucleotides, the CDR3 is TGTGCCAGCAGTCTGCTGACAGGGGGAAATGAAAAACTGTTTTTT. This sequence encodes CASSLLTGGNEKLFF. The chain is built from TRBV2 and TRBJ1-4, with TRBD1 matching over 9 bases. The V segment lost 5 bases and the J segment 5 bases; nucleotides outside the gene matches: 6. CDR3 size: 15 residues. Germline CDR1 is SNHLY and CDR2 is FYNNEI.

The V gene is TRBV7-9, the J gene TRBJ1-2; a possible D gene is TRBD1 (6 bases). The germline gives CDR1 SEHNR, CDR2 FQNEAQ (reference sequence). The V and J ends lost 6 bases and 5 bases respectively, with 16 bases between them. CDR3 length: 14 residues. CDR3 in DNA: TGTGCCAGCAGAGGTTCGACAGGCTGGTATGGCTACACCTTC. It yields the protein CASRGSTGWYGYTF. The full variable domain, its missing parts supplied by reference TRBV7-9 and TRBJ1-2, is DTGVSQNPRHKITKRGQNVTFRCDPISEHNRLYWYRQTLGQGPEFLTYFQNEAQLEKSRLLSDRFSAERPKGSFSTLEIQRTEQGDSAMYLCASRGSTGWYGYTFGSGTRLTVV.

The chain has TRBV25-1 and TRBJ2-7; possibly TRBD1 for D (5 bases). Trimming removed 5 bases from V and 4 bases from J, with 9 bases in between. Germline values: CDR1 MGHDK, CDR2 SYGVNS. This CDR3 has 12 amino acids. Here the CDR3 DNA reads TGTGCCAGCAGTCCCCAGGGTTACGAGCAGTACTTC. As protein: CASSPQGYEQYF.

The CDR3 DNA is TGTGCCAGCAGCAGTTCGGGCAGTGGATCTGGGGCCAACGTCCTGACTTTC. Translation gives CASSSSGSGSGANVLTF. The rearrangement uses TRBV5-4 and TRBJ2-6; D is ambiguous. The CDR3 is 17 residues long. The V and J ends lost 4 bases and 1 base respectively, with 15 bases between them. The germline CDR1 and CDR2 sequences are SGHNT and YYREEE (reference sequence).